Listed below are T cell receptor beta chains from one sample, sequenced in a study of T-cell reconstitution after alpha-beta-depleted transplantation in children. TCRdb recomputed calls from the PCR reads with MiXCR, one row per CDR3 protein. The table records hundreds of thousands of distinct CDR3 sequences, approximately 12% of them present only once. Source: PBMCs, mostly from graft donor cells, taken 360 days after TCRalphabeta/CD19-depleted stem cell transplant. The source of these receptors is a male patient aged 10-17 years who had a stem cell transplant for acute myeloid leukemia, so the T cells may come from the graft donor. The CDR3 runs from the conserved cysteine through the conserved F or W. A D gene is named only where the DNA matches it firmly. Part of the rows lack a size; the others show once, few, many or a class for expanded clones.

d_call: TRBD2
j_call: TRBJ2-2
v_call: TRBV24-1
clone_size: few
cdr3_nt: TGTGCCACCAGTTCGAGCGGGAGGGGGATCGGGGAGCTGTTTTTT
cdr3_aa: CATSSSGRGIGELFF

d_call: -
j_call: TRBJ2-5
v_call: TRBV12-3/TRBV12-4
clone_size: -
cdr3_nt: TGTGCCAGCAGACTAGTCCAGAGTCGGTTGGGTCAAGAGACCCAGTACTTC
cdr3_aa: CASRLVQSRLGQETQYF

d_call: -
j_call: TRBJ2-4
v_call: TRBV10-3
clone_size: -
cdr3_nt: TGTGCCATCAGTCCCTCCGGGCACCTAGCCAAAAACATTCAGTACTTC
cdr3_aa: CAISPSGHLAKNIQYF

d_call: TRBD1
j_call: TRBJ2-6
v_call: TRBV7-2
clone_size: -
cdr3_nt: TGTGCCAGCAGCTTTGGGACAGGGGGGACTGGGGCCAACGTCCTGACTTTC
cdr3_aa: CASSFGTGGTGANVLTF

d_call: -
j_call: TRBJ2-1
v_call: TRBV29-1
clone_size: few
cdr3_nt: TGCAGCGTGGGGCCTCAGCGGCAATACAATGAGCAGTTCTTC
cdr3_aa: CSVGPQRQYNEQFF

d_call: -
j_call: TRBJ2-3
v_call: TRBV7-9
clone_size: few
cdr3_nt: TGTGCCAGCAGCCCGCCGGGTACAGGGAGGACAGATACGCAGTATTTT
cdr3_aa: CASSPPGTGRTDTQYF

d_call: TRBD1
j_call: TRBJ1-1
v_call: TRBV5-4
clone_size: -
cdr3_nt: TGTGCCAGCAGCCTAGAGACAGGGGGGCACACTGAAGCTTTCTTT
cdr3_aa: CASSLETGGHTEAFF

d_call: TRBD2
j_call: TRBJ2-7
v_call: TRBV25-1
clone_size: -
cdr3_nt: TGTGCCAGCAGTGTGGGACTAGCCGTTTACGAGCAGTACTTC
cdr3_aa: CASSVGLAVYEQYF

d_call: -
j_call: TRBJ1-2
v_call: TRBV28
clone_size: -
cdr3_nt: TGTGCCAGCAGTTTCAGGACAATCGAATCTATTAACTATGGCTACACCTTC
cdr3_aa: CASSFRTIESINYGYTF

d_call: -
j_call: TRBJ1-2
v_call: TRBV30
clone_size: -
cdr3_nt: TGTGCCTGGAGCTGGACGCAGTATGGCTACACCTTC
cdr3_aa: CAWSWTQYGYTF

d_call: TRBD2
j_call: TRBJ2-4
v_call: TRBV27
clone_size: -
cdr3_nt: TGTGCCAGCAGTTCCGGGCCACGGGGGGACATTCAGTACTTC
cdr3_aa: CASSSGPRGDIQYF

d_call: -
j_call: TRBJ1-1
v_call: TRBV7-3
clone_size: few
cdr3_nt: TGTGCCAGCAGCTTAAGAGGGCCCTACACTGAAGCTTTCTTT
cdr3_aa: CASSLRGPYTEAFF

d_call: TRBD2
j_call: TRBJ2-1
v_call: TRBV7-3
clone_size: -
cdr3_nt: TGTGCCAGCAGCCCAGGACTAGCGTATACCTACAATGAGCAGTTCTTC
cdr3_aa: CASSPGLAYTYNEQFF

d_call: TRBD2
j_call: TRBJ2-7
v_call: TRBV6-2/TRBV6-3
clone_size: -
cdr3_nt: TGTGCCAGCAGGGGACTAGCGGGAGGATTCTACGAGCAGTACTTC
cdr3_aa: CASRGLAGGFYEQYF

d_call: -
j_call: TRBJ2-3
v_call: TRBV11-2
clone_size: -
cdr3_nt: TGTGCCAGCAGCTTAGGCCTAGCGTGGAACACAGATACGCAGTATTTT
cdr3_aa: CASSLGLAWNTDTQYF

d_call: TRBD2
j_call: TRBJ2-5
v_call: TRBV12-3/TRBV12-4
clone_size: many
cdr3_nt: TGTGCCAGCAGCTTGGGACTAGCGGGAGGAGAGACCCAGTACTTC
cdr3_aa: CASSLGLAGGETQYF

d_call: TRBD1
j_call: TRBJ2-7
v_call: TRBV20-1
clone_size: -
cdr3_nt: TGCAGTGCTAGCTCCGGGACAGGGGGTTACGAGCAGTACTTC
cdr3_aa: CSASSGTGGYEQYF

d_call: TRBD2
j_call: TRBJ2-2
v_call: TRBV10-2
clone_size: -
cdr3_nt: TGCGCCAGCAGAACTAGCGGGGTCACCGGGGAGCTGTTTTTT
cdr3_aa: CASRTSGVTGELFF

d_call: -
j_call: TRBJ2-5
v_call: TRBV20-1
clone_size: -
cdr3_nt: TGCAGTGCTAGGTTACGGGGGGAGACCCAGTACTTC
cdr3_aa: CSARLRGETQYF

d_call: TRBD2
j_call: TRBJ2-7
v_call: TRBV5-1
clone_size: -
cdr3_nt: TGCGCCAGCAGCCTCCTAAGCGGGAGCGCTTACTACGAGCAGTACTTC
cdr3_aa: CASSLLSGSAYYEQYF

d_call: -
j_call: TRBJ1-5
v_call: TRBV12-3/TRBV12-4
clone_size: few
cdr3_nt: TGTGCCAGCAGTTTTTGGGCCGACCCCCAGCCCCAGCATTTT
cdr3_aa: CASSFWADPQPQHF

d_call: -
j_call: TRBJ2-5
v_call: TRBV30
clone_size: -
cdr3_nt: TGTGCCTCGACTGGACTGGGGACCCAGTACTTC
cdr3_aa: CASTGLGTQYF

d_call: TRBD2
j_call: TRBJ2-3
v_call: TRBV7-3
clone_size: few
cdr3_nt: TGTGCCAGCAGCCTCCTGACGGGGGGGGTAGATACGCAGTATTTT
cdr3_aa: CASSLLTGGVDTQYF

d_call: TRBD2
j_call: TRBJ2-7
v_call: TRBV18
clone_size: -
cdr3_nt: TGTGCCAGCTCACCGGCGGGGACTAGCGGTAGCGGGACCTACGAGCAGTACTTC
cdr3_aa: CASSPAGTSGSGTYEQYF

d_call: -
j_call: TRBJ1-2
v_call: TRBV11-2
clone_size: few
cdr3_nt: TGTGCCAGCAGCTTGACACAGCCTAAATCCGATGGCTACACCTTC
cdr3_aa: CASSLTQPKSDGYTF

d_call: TRBD2
j_call: TRBJ2-3
v_call: TRBV11-2
clone_size: few
cdr3_nt: TGTGCCAGCAGCTTAGTGGGATTACTAGCGGGGGGATTCACAGATACGCAGTATTTT
cdr3_aa: CASSLVGLLAGGFTDTQYF